Each of the 8 T cell receptor beta chains below was sequenced from the same sample in a study of blood T cells in healthy people across ages. With a J-beta primer mix and a sample-barcoded 5' primer, a second PCR ran roughly 6 to 12 cycles. TCRdb independently ran MiXCR on the 5' RACE reads; one entry per CDR3 protein. The sample shows hundreds of thousands of distinct CDR3 sequences, around 43% of them seen only once. Sequenced sample: blood. The receptors derive from a man aged 60 to 75 in good health.

The chain is built from TRBV6-5 and TRBJ2-1, with 7 bases fitting TRBD2. V lost 6 bases and J lost 6; bases outside the gene matches: 11. The CDR3 is made up of 15 amino acids. Germline CDR1 is MNHEY and CDR2 is SVGAGI. The CDR3 loop is CASSRTGGSANEQFF. As DNA, the CDR3 is TGTGCCAGCAGCAGAACGGGGGGTTCCGCCAATGAGCAGTTCTTC.

The chain's CDR3 is CASSQVSGRYNEQFF. DNA of the CDR3: TGCGCCAGCAGCCAAGTTAGCGGGCGATACAATGAGCAGTTCTTC. The V gene is TRBV4-1, the J gene TRBJ2-1; 7 nucleotides align to TRBD2. The CDR3 is 15 amino acids. Trimming cost V 1 base and J 4 bases; bases outside gene matches: 4. Germline assignment: CDR1 MGHRA and CDR2 YSYEKL.

J is TRBJ1-3 and V is TRBV7-2; 8 positions match TRBD1. In germline, CDR1 is SGHTA, CDR2 FQGNSA. V lost 2 bases and J lost 4; bases outside the gene matches: 10. The CDR3 length is 17 residues. CDR3 residues: CASSLRFQGAVGNTIYF. DNA for the CDR3: TGTGCCAGCAGCTTAAGGTTTCAGGGGGCGGTGGGAAACACCATATATTTT.

The rearrangement joins TRBV3-1 to TRBJ2-5; tentatively, D is TRBD1 or TRBD2 (5 bases each). The V gene's germline CDR1 is LGHDT and CDR2 YNNKEL (reference sequence). This CDR3 contains 13 residues. V lost 8 bases to trimming and J lost 5 bases, with 15 bases between them. CDR3: CASRGPFRETQYF. The CDR3 nucleotides read TGTGCCAGCCGGGGACCCTTTAGGGAGACCCAGTACTTC.

The rearrangement joins TRBV10-3 to TRBJ2-2; D uncertain. The V end was cut by 3 bases, the J end by 2 bases, with 4 bases between. CDR1 is ENHRY, CDR2 SYGVKD, per germline. This CDR3 contains 13 residues. For the CDR3, the DNA is TGTGCCATCAGTGAACCCAACACCGGGGAGCTGTTTTTT. It specifies CAISEPNTGELFF.

V is TRBV11-2 and J is TRBJ2-5; TRBD1 is a possible D gene (6 bases). The DNA matches TRBJ2-7 better at its end, which makes the J call doubtful. CDR1 is SGHAT and CDR2 is FQNNGV in the germline V gene. CDR3 length: 15 amino acids. DNA for the CDR3: TGTGCCAGCAGTCCACCGGGACATCCTCCGTACGAGCAGTACTTC. The encoded protein is CASSPPGHPPYEQYF.

The V call is TRBV5-6, the J call TRBJ1-2, with TRBD1 matching 8 bases. The junction had 9 bases not matched to a gene; V was cut back by 4 bases and J by 7 bases. CDR3 length equals 14 residues. CDR1 and CDR2 (germline): SGHDT, YYEEEE. The CDR3 reads CASSDGTGVLGYTF. As DNA, the CDR3 is TGTGCCAGCAGCGACGGGACAGGTGTTCTTGGCTACACCTTC.

This clonotype occurred a few times. The gene calls are TRBV20-1 and TRBJ2-7; D is possibly TRBD1 or TRBD2 (6 bases each). V was shortened by 0 bases and J by 2 bases, with 11 bases between the two germline ends. The CDR3 length is 14 residues. CDR1 and CDR2 (germline): DFQATT, SNEGSKA (reference sequence). The CDR3 DNA follows: TGCAGTGCTAGAGATTTAAGGGGGGCCTACGAGCAGTACTTC. It encodes CSARDLRGAYEQYF.